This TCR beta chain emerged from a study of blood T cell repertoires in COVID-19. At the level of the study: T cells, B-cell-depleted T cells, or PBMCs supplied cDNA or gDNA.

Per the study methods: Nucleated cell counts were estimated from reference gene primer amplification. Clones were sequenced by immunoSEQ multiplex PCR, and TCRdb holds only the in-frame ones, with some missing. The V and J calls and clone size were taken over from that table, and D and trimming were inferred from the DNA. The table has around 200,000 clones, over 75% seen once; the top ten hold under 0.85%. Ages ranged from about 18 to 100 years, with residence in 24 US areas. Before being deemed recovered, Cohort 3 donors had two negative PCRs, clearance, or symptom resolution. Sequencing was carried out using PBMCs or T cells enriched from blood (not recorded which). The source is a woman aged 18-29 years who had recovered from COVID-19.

CDR3 loop: CASSSGRAYEQYF. CDR3 coding DNA: TGTGCCAGCAGCTCTGGCAGGGCCTACGAGCAGTACTTC. The V and J genes are TRBV11-2 and TRBJ2-7; tentative D call: TRBD1 (5 bases). From germline, CDR1 is SGHAT and CDR2 FQNNGV. The germline V and J ends were trimmed by 4 bases and 2 bases, with 9 bases remaining between them. This CDR3 contains 13 residues.